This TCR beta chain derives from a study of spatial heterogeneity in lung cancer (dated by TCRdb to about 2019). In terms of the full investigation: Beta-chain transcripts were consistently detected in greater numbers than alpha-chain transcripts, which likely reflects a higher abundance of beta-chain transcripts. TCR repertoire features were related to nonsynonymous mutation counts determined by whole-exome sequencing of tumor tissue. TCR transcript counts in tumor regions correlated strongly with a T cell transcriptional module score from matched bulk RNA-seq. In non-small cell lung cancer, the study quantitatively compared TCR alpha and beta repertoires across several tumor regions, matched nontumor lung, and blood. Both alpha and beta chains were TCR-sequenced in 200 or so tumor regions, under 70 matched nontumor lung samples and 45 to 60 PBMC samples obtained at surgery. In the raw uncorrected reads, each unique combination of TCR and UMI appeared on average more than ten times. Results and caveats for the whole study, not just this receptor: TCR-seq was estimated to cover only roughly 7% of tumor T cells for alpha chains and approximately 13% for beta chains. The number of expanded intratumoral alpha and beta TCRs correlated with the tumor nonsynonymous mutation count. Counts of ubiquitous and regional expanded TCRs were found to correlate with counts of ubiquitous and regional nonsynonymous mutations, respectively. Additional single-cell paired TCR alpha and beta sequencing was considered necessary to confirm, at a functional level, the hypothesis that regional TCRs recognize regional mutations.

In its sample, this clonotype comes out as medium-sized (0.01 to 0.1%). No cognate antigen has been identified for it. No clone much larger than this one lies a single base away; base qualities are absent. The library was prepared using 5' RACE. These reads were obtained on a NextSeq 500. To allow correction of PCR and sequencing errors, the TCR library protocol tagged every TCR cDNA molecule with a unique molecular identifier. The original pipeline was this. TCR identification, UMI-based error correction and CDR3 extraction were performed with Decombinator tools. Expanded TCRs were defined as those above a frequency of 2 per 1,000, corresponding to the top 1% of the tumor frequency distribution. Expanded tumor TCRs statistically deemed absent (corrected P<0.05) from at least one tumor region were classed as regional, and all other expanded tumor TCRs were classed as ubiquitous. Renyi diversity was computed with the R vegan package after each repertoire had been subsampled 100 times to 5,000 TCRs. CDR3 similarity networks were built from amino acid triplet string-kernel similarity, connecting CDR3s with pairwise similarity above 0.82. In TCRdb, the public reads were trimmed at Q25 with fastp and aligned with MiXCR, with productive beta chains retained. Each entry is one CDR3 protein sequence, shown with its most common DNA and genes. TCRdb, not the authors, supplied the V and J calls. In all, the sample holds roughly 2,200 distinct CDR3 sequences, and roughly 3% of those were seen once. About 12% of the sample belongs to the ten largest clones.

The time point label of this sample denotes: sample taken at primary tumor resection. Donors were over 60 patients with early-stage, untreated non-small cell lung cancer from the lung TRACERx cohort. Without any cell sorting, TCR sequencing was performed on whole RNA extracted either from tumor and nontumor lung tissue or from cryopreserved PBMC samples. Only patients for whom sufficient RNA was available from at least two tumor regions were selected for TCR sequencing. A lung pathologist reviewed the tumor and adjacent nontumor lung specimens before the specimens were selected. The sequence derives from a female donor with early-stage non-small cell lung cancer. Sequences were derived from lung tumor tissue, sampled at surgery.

The nucleotide sequence reads as follows: TGTGCCAGCAGTGTGACGATCAATGAGCAGTTCTTC. It specifies CASSVTINEQFF. The chain employs TRBV25-1 and TRBJ2-1; no D gene is confidently identified. A distance of 7 bases separates the germline ends of V and J, which lose 4 bases and 6 bases respectively. CDR1 is given as MGHDK and CDR2 as SYGVNS, both from the germline V gene. The CDR3 spans 12 residues, from the cysteine through the phenylalanine. Only the CDR3 region is kept as DNA, spanning 36 bases read in frame from base 1.